A single sample gave rise to the 19 T cell receptor beta chains below, sequenced in a study of blood T cell repertoires in COVID-19. Using immunoSEQ multiplex PCR, the repertoire was profiled, and TCRdb retains in-frame clones only, with some absent. The table includes 130,000 to 150,000 clones, approximately 80% detected once. Sequenced sample: peripheral blood. These receptors were obtained from a woman aged 50 to 60 with acute or convalescent COVID-19.

J is TRBJ1-4 and V is TRBV5-1; 7 bases align to TRBD1. CDR1 SGHRS and CDR2 YFSETQ come from the germline V gene. The J segment lost 0 bases and the V segment lost 4 bases, leaving 3 bases of the junction unmatched. The CDR3 has 15 amino acids. CDR3 amino acids: CASSQGDTTNEKLFF. The CDR3 coding sequence is TGCGCCAGCAGCCAGGGGGACACAACTAATGAAAAACTGTTTTTT.

The genes are TRBV29-1 and TRBJ2-1, with D uncertain. Per germline, CDR1 SQVTM and CDR2 ANQGSEA. Trimming removed 5 bases at V and 5 bases at J, with 13 bases between. The CDR3 is 13 residues long. CDR3 region: CSVCCGPNNEQFF. The CDR3 nucleotides read TGCAGCGTTTGTTGCGGTCCCAACAATGAGCAGTTCTTC.

This chain joins TRBV9 and TRBJ1-2, with 10 bases lining up with TRBD1. Per the germline V gene, CDR1 is SGDLS and CDR2 is YYNGEE. V dropped 0 bases and J dropped 7; count of bases not matched to a gene: 6. This CDR3 has 15 amino acids. CDR3 in amino acids: CASSVADRDRGGYTF. The CDR3 nucleotides read TGTGCCAGCAGCGTAGCAGACCGGGACAGGGGTGGCTACACCTTC. Variable domain in full (rest from reference TRBV9 and TRBJ1-2): DSGVTQTPKHLITATGQRVTLRCSPRSGDLSVYWYQQSLDQGLQFLIQYYNGEERAKGNILERFSAQQFPDLHSELNLSSLELGDSALYFCASSVADRDRGGYTFGSGTRLTVV.

The chain is built from TRBV3-1 (or the pseudogene TRBV3-2) and TRBJ1-1; TRBD1 might be the D (6 bases). Trimming removed 0 bases from V and 0 bases from J, with 14 bases in between. Germline V gene sequence: CDR1 LGHDT, CDR2 YNNKEL (reference sequence). The CDR3 is 17 residues long. DNA for the CDR3: TGTGCCAGCAGCCAAGATTGGGCGAGGGGGATGAACACTGAAGCTTTCTTT. Translating it yields CASSQDWARGMNTEAFF.

This clone was found a few times. V gene TRBV6-5 combines with J gene TRBJ1-1; 11 bases match TRBD1. This CDR3 has 15 amino acids. CDR1 MNHEY and CDR2 SVGAGI come from the germline V gene. The V and J ends lost 6 bases and 6 bases, in that order; junction bases with no gene match: 9. The CDR3 DNA reads TGTGCCAGCAGAGGACAGGGGGCGGGGGACGCTGAAGCTTTCTTT. It specifies CASRGQGAGDAEAFF.

The chain links TRBV3-1 (or the pseudogene TRBV3-2) to TRBJ1-6; 8 bases line up with TRBD1. After removal of 0 bases from V and 0 bases from J, the junction contained 4 bases not matched to a gene. The CDR3 consists of 18 residues. From germline, CDR1 is LGHDT and CDR2 YNNKEL (reference sequence). The CDR3 DNA sequence: TGTGCCAGCAGCCAAGATGGACAGGGCAGCTCCTATAATTCACCCCTCCACTTT. This sequence encodes CASSQDGQGSSYNSPLHF.

This rearrangement joins TRBV3-1 (or the pseudogene TRBV3-2) to TRBJ1-6, with D hard to call. Per germline, CDR1 LGHDT and CDR2 YNNKEL (reference sequence). The CDR3 is made up of 16 amino acids. The V end was cut by 1 base, the J end by 4 bases, with 11 bases between. In DNA form, the CDR3 reads TGTGCCAGCAGCCAAGCGTACCTAAAGTATAATTCACCCCTCCACTTT. It encodes CASSQAYLKYNSPLHF.

The genes are TRBV4-3 and TRBJ2-7; 9 positions agree with TRBD1. The ends lost 1 base at V and 3 bases at J; junction bases unmatched: 4. Germline V gene sequence: CDR1 LGHNA, CDR2 YSLEER. The CDR3 is 15 amino acids. The CDR3 loop is CASSQGRQGDYEQYF. DNA of the CDR3: TGCGCCAGCAGCCAAGGAAGACAGGGGGACTACGAGCAGTACTTC.

The chain joins TRBV2 to TRBJ1-2, with unresolved D. The germline CDR1 and CDR2 sequences are SNHLY and FYNNEI. The CDR3 totals 16 residues. V gave up 6 bases and J gave up 5 bases, with 22 bases separating them. CDR3 DNA sequence: TGTGCCAGCAGCGAGGCCAGTAAGGCACTCTTTTATGGCTACACCTTC. Amino acids: CASSEASKALFYGYTF.

The chain uses TRBV29-1 and TRBJ1-1; TRBD1 aligns across 9 bases. V dropped 6 bases and J dropped 4; count of bases not matched to a gene: 3. Per germline, CDR1 SQVTM and CDR2 ANQGSEA. The CDR3 contains 12 residues. DNA for the CDR3: TGCAGCGTACAGGGGGCAATCACTGAAGCTTTCTTT. This sequence encodes CSVQGAITEAFF.

V is TRBV6-2 or TRBV6-3 and J is TRBJ2-1; D is unclear. Germline-derived CDR1 and CDR2 are MNHEY and SVGEGT. V lost 4 bases to trimming and J lost 3 bases, with 7 bases between them. The CDR3 runs 13 residues. CDR3: CASSFDFYNEQFF. CDR3 DNA: TGTGCCAGCAGTTTTGACTTCTACAATGAGCAGTTCTTC.

The chain has TRBV11-3 and TRBJ2-7, with TRBD2 matching over 10 bases. The germline V gene encodes CDR1 SGHNT and CDR2 YENEEA. The CDR3 extends over 15 amino acids. J lost 5 bases, V lost 1 base, and 5 bases had no gene match. In DNA, the CDR3 is TGTGCCAGCAGCTTAGGCGGGACTAGCGTTGACGAGCAGTACTTC. This gives the protein CASSLGGTSVDEQYF.

The gene calls are TRBV18 and TRBJ2-3; TRBD1 matches at 7 bases. Germline values: CDR1 KGHSH, CDR2 LQKENI. Trimming took 0 bases from V and 3 from J; bases not matched to a gene: 9. This CDR3 contains 17 residues. CDR3 sequence (DNA): TGTGCCAGCTCACCACCCATCGGTCAGGGGGAGACAGATACGCAGTATTTT. This sequence encodes CASSPPIGQGETDTQYF.

The V gene is TRBV2, the J gene TRBJ1-6; TRBD1 is a possible D gene (5 bases). Germline V lookup: CDR1 SNHLY, CDR2 FYNNEI. This CDR3 has 16 residues. V lost 7 bases and J 9 bases, leaving 22 bases between the germline ends. This CDR3 reads CASTYLTEPYGSPLHF. Written as DNA, the CDR3 is TGTGCCAGCACCTACCTGACAGAACCGTATGGTTCACCCCTCCACTTT.

The chain recombines TRBV15 with TRBJ2-7; possible D gene TRBD1, 5 bases. Germline V lookup: CDR1 LNHNV, CDR2 YYDKDF (reference sequence). The CDR3 consists of 15 residues. Trimming removed 0 bases at V and 4 bases at J, with 13 bases between. CDR3: CATSRDTDSAYEQYF. The CDR3 DNA sequence: TGTGCCACCAGCAGAGATACCGACAGTGCGTACGAGCAGTACTTC.

The V call is TRBV15, the J call TRBJ2-3, with a possible D match to TRBD2 (7 bases). This CDR3 is built from 17 residues. The germline CDR1 and CDR2 sequences are LNHNV and YYDKDF (reference sequence). V lost 0 bases to trimming and J lost 0 bases, with 13 bases between them. The CDR3 sequence: CATSRDLAGASTDTQYF. The DNA of the CDR3 is TGTGCCACCAGCAGAGATCTTGCGGGGGCTAGCACAGATACGCAGTATTTT.

The CDR3 bases are TGTGCCAGCAGTCGCGGTCCTGAAGCTTTCTTT. Translated, it gives CASSRGPEAFF. The rearrangement joins TRBV12-3 or TRBV12-4 to TRBJ1-1; D remains unclear. V was cut by 5 bases and J by 6 bases, with 7 bases left in between. The CDR3 contains 11 residues.

The chain uses TRBV5-1 and TRBJ2-3, with 7 bases fitting TRBD2. V shed 4 bases, J shed 0 bases, and the junction held 2 bases outside the gene matches. Germline loops: CDR1 SGHRS, CDR2 YFSETQ. This CDR3 spans 14 amino acids. The CDR3 nucleotides are TGCGCCAGCAGCGATAGCGGGAGCACAGATACGCAGTATTTT. This encodes CASSDSGSTDTQYF.

The genes are TRBV7-9 and TRBJ1-1; TRBD1 might be the D (6 bases). Germline V gene sequence: CDR1 SEHNR, CDR2 FQNEAQ (reference sequence). There are 12 residues in the CDR3. Between the trimmed V and J ends, which lost 5 bases and 7 bases, there was a span of 11 bases. The CDR3 protein is CASSLDRIEAFF. CDR3 nucleotide sequence: TGTGCCAGCAGCCTAGACAGGATTGAAGCTTTCTTT.